The 31 T cell receptor beta chains in this list originate from one sample, sequenced in a study of CD8+ T cells in alopecia areata. Treatment of the sample: oral pan-JAK inhibitor, 5-10 mg twice daily. Investigators isolated RNA and reverse transcribed it into cDNA to act as the sequencing template. Sequencing was performed with immunoSEQ multiplex PCR; in TCRdb, only in-frame clones are kept and a portion is missing. The table has around 99,000 clones, 65% to 85% seen once. The starting material was CD8+ T cells sorted from blood, obtained at week 24, from a patient treated with tofacitinib. These TCRs come from a human donor with alopecia areata.

The chain recombines TRBV7-9 with TRBJ2-3, with TRBD2 as a possible D gene (5 bases). V gave up 3 bases and J gave up 5 bases, with 6 bases separating them. From germline, CDR1 is SEHNR and CDR2 FQNEAQ (reference sequence). This CDR3 is 12 amino acids long. The CDR3: CASSFGVDTQYF. In nucleotides, the CDR3 is TGTGCCAGCAGCTTCGGGGTAGATACGCAGTATTTT.

The V gene is TRBV4-2, the J gene TRBJ1-6, with 7 bases identical to TRBD1. V lost 3 bases, J lost 5 bases, and 4 bases stayed unmatched. Germline assignment: CDR1 LGHNA and CDR2 YNFKEQ. CDR3 length equals 15 residues. The CDR3 reads CASSHVGTDNSPLHF. CDR3 DNA sequence: TGTGCCAGCAGCCACGTTGGGACAGATAATTCACCCCTCCACTTT.

About this clone: Mismatch with germline at one junction end may stem from a read error. V usage is TRBV7-7 and J usage is TRBJ2-5, with 9 bases aligning to TRBD1. There are 15 residues in the CDR3. In germline, CDR1 is SSHAT, CDR2 FNYEAQ (reference sequence). This chain's CDR3 is CASSQGQGLWETQYF. In DNA, the CDR3 is TGTGCTAGCAGCCAAGGACAGGGGTTATGGGAGACCCAGTACTTC.

The chain employs TRBV7-8 and TRBJ1-5; the D is unclear. V shed 3 bases and J shed 1 base, with 10 bases lying between them. Looked up from germline, CDR1 is SGHVS and CDR2 is FQNEAQ. The CDR3 extends over 15 amino acids. CDR3 sequence (DNA): TGTGCCAGCAGCTTGGACGGTAGAAGCAATCAGCCCCAGCATTTT. It translates to CASSLDGRSNQPQHF.

The chain combines TRBV29-1 with TRBJ1-5, with TRBD1 identical over 7 bases. The germline V gene encodes CDR1 SQVTM and CDR2 ANQGSEA. The CDR3 runs 12 residues. V shed 6 bases and J 6 bases; nucleotides not matched to a gene: 5. The CDR3 region has the DNA TGCAGCGTGGGACAGTACGGTCAGCCCCAGCATTTT. Its protein is CSVGQYGQPQHF. Full variable domain (outside the CDR3, taken from reference TRBV29-1 and TRBJ1-5): SAVISQKPSRDICQRGTSLTIQCQVDSQVTMMFWYRQQPGQSLTLIATANQGSEATYESGFVIDKFPISRPNLTFSTLTVSNMSPEDSSIYLCSVGQYGQPQHFGDGTRLSIL.

The V and J genes are TRBV6-5 and TRBJ1-1; TRBD1 might be the D (5 bases). CDR1 and CDR2 (germline): MNHEY, SVGAGI. Trimming cost V 6 bases and J 4 bases, with 9 bases left between them. The CDR3 has 12 residues. The CDR3 region has the DNA TGTGCCAGCAGCCATGGGGGCACTGAAGCTTTCTTT. This encodes CASSHGGTEAFF.

This sequence joins TRBV4-3 and TRBJ2-7; 9 positions agree with TRBD1. Unmatched junction bases numbered 8, after V lost 0 bases and J lost 5 bases. CDR1 and CDR2 from the germline V gene are LGHNA and YSLEER. CDR3 length equals 16 residues. The CDR3 DNA is TGCGCCAGCAGCCAAGATATCGGGACAGGGTTGAACGAGCAGTACTTC. Protein sequence: CASSQDIGTGLNEQYF.

The chain uses TRBV6-5 and TRBJ1-1, with D hard to call. The V end was cut by 3 bases, the J end by 3 bases, with 8 bases between. The CDR3 sequence is 13 residues long. Germline CDR1 is MNHEY and CDR2 is SVGAGI. CDR3 nucleotides: TGTGCCAGCAGTTATGAAGGTGACACTGAAGCTTTCTTT. Amino acids: CASSYEGDTEAFF.

This clone was seen a few times. The chain recombines TRBV7-2 with TRBJ2-7, with 14 nucleotides matching TRBD2. The V and J ends lost 5 bases and 0 bases, in that order; junction bases with no gene match: 12. From germline, CDR1 is SGHTA and CDR2 FQGNSA. This CDR3 has 19 residues. This CDR3 reads CASSPGGTSGGASSYEQYF. The CDR3 DNA reads TGTGCCAGCAGCCCTGGGGGGACTAGCGGGGGTGCTAGCTCCTACGAGCAGTACTTC.

This clone has a single count. The V gene is TRBV7-2, the J gene TRBJ1-5, with D perhaps TRBD1 (5 bases). Trimming cost V 6 bases and J 0 bases, with 12 bases left between them. Germline loops: CDR1 SGHTA, CDR2 FQGNSA. CDR3 length: 15 residues. CDR3 sequence reads: CASSTLDSSNQPQHF. Here the CDR3 DNA reads TGTGCCAGCAGTACTCTTGACAGTAGCAATCAGCCCCAGCATTTT.

The CDR3, as DNA: TGTGCCAGCATCGTCGGCCCCGCGGCCGACCGGTACACCTTC. Amino acid sequence: CASIVGPAADRYTF. J is TRBJ1-2 and V is TRBV5-4; D remains ambiguous. Germline values: CDR1 SGHNT, CDR2 YYREEE (reference sequence). The CDR3 runs to 14 residues. Trimming pared 6 bases from V and 11 bases from J, leaving 23 bases between.

This chain joins TRBV2 and TRBJ2-5; the D call may be TRBD1 or TRBD2 (5 bases each). Germline CDR1 and CDR2: SNHLY and FYNNEI. The CDR3 totals 14 residues. V was shortened by 4 bases and J by 3 bases, with 12 bases between the two germline ends. The CDR3: CASSGKGTKETQYF. In DNA, the CDR3 is TGTGCCAGCAGTGGAAAGGGGACCAAAGAGACCCAGTACTTC.

The rearrangement uses TRBV4-3 and TRBJ2-7; D ambiguous. This CDR3 region has 13 residues. Germline CDR1 LGHNA, CDR2 YSLEER. The V and J ends lost 0 bases and 5 bases respectively, with 8 bases between them. Here the CDR3 reads CASSQDKVHEQYF. The CDR3 DNA follows: TGCGCCAGCAGCCAAGATAAGGTCCACGAGCAGTACTTC.

The rearrangement joins TRBV29-1 to TRBJ2-7, with 8 bases aligning to TRBD2. CDR1 is SQVTM, CDR2 ANQGSEA, per germline. This CDR3 spans 15 amino acids. V dropped 5 bases and J dropped 0; count of bases not matched to a gene: 9. The CDR3 reads CSVLRGEHFSYEQYF. For the CDR3, the DNA is TGCAGCGTTCTGCGGGGGGAACACTTCTCCTACGAGCAGTACTTC.

V is TRBV19 and J is TRBJ1-6, with D possibly TRBD1 on 5 matching bases. The CDR3 length is 13 residues. The V end lost 3 bases, the J end lost 10 bases, and 10 bases lay between the germline ends. Germline V gives CDR1 LNHDA, CDR2 SQIVND (reference sequence). CDR3 coding DNA: TGTGCCAGTAGTATTTGGGGCAGCTCACCCCTCCACTTT. Translated, it gives CASSIWGSSPLHF.

The rearrangement uses TRBV4-1 and TRBJ1-5; TRBD1 might be the D (5 bases). The CDR3 is 15 residues long. Deletions cut 0 bases from V and 3 bases from J, with 9 bases between. Germline-derived CDR1 and CDR2 are MGHRA and YSYEKL. CDR3 residues: CASSQDDSYNQPQHF. CDR3 bases: TGCGCCAGCAGCCAAGATGACAGCTACAATCAGCCCCAGCATTTT.

The rearrangement joins TRBV12-5 to TRBJ2-7; unclear D gene. V lost 3 bases and J lost 7, with 7 bases in between. The CDR3 has 11 residues. The germline CDR1 and CDR2 sequences are LGHNT and FRNRAP. In nucleotides, the CDR3 is TGTGCTAGTGGTTTCCAGCTGGAGCAGTACTTC. This sequence encodes CASGFQLEQYF.

The chain uses TRBV15 and TRBJ2-4, with 7 bases identical to TRBD1. The CDR3 is 16 residues long. CDR1 is LNHNV, CDR2 YYDKDF, per germline (reference sequence). With V trimmed by 1 base and J by 2 bases, 5 bases remained unmatched. The CDR3 here is CATSRAVRGTKNIQYF. The CDR3 nucleotides read TGTGCCACCAGCAGAGCGGTCAGGGGGACCAAAAACATTCAGTACTTC.

This chain links TRBV7-9 with TRBJ2-3, with 7 nucleotides matching TRBD1. Looked up from germline, CDR1 is SEHNR and CDR2 is FQNEAQ (reference sequence). The J segment lost 4 bases and the V segment lost 6 bases, leaving 7 bases of the junction unmatched. This CDR3 has 14 amino acids. CDR3 DNA sequence: TGTGCCAGCAGACTTACAGGGGACCCAGATACGCAGTATTTT. This sequence encodes CASRLTGDPDTQYF. The variable domain in full, with the rest retrieved from reference TRBV7-9 and TRBJ2-3, is DTGVSQNPRHKITKRGQNVTFRCDPISEHNRLYWYRQTLGQGPEFLTYFQNEAQLEKSRLLSDRFSAERPKGSFSTLEIQRTEQGDSAMYLCASRLTGDPDTQYFGPGTRLTVL.

V is TRBV29-1 and J is TRBJ1-2; D remains unclear. The CDR3 has 11 residues. The germline gives CDR1 SQVTM, CDR2 ANQGSEA. Deletions cut 5 bases from V and 2 bases from J, with 6 bases between. Here the CDR3 DNA reads TGCAGCGTTACTGGGAACTATGGCTACACCTTC. This sequence encodes CSVTGNYGYTF.

The table lists this clone with a few counts. The gene calls are TRBV29-1 and TRBJ2-7; the D gene is possibly TRBD2 (5 bases). Germline V CDR1 and CDR2: SQVTM, ANQGSEA. V was shortened by 1 base and J by 0 bases, with 10 bases between the two germline ends. CDR3 length: 14 amino acids. CDR3 amino acids: CSVEVPGSSYEQYF. The CDR3 coding sequence is TGCAGCGTTGAAGTCCCGGGGAGCTCCTACGAGCAGTACTTC.

The V gene is TRBV27, the J gene TRBJ2-3; the D gene could be TRBD1 or TRBD2 (6 bases each). V dropped 3 bases and J dropped 6 bases, with 16 bases sitting between them. The CDR3 is 15 amino acids. Per germline, CDR1 MNHEY and CDR2 SMNVEV (reference sequence). The CDR3 DNA sequence: TGTGCCAGCAGTTTTACCCCACAGGGAGGCGATACGCAGTATTTT. This sequence encodes CASSFTPQGGDTQYF.

The DNA of the CDR3 is TGTGCCTGGAGAACCCACAATGAGCAGTTCTTC. It encodes CAWRTHNEQFF. V is TRBV30 and J is TRBJ2-1; D is ambiguous. The V end was cut by 3 bases, the J end by 5 bases, with 5 bases between. The CDR3 extends over 11 amino acids. Germline CDR1 is GTSNPN and CDR2 is SVGIG (reference sequence).

This clone was observed a single time. A junction end diverges from the germline sequence, so it may reflect a read error. The gene calls are TRBV7-7 and TRBJ2-1; either TRBD1 or TRBD2 may supply D (7 bases each). This CDR3 contains 16 residues. Per germline, CDR1 SSHAT and CDR2 FNYEAQ (reference sequence). The CDR3: CASSRSPGGGYNEQFF. DNA of the CDR3: TGTGCTAGCAGCCGATCCCCAGGGGGGGGCTACAATGAGCAGTTCTTC.

The chain employs TRBV6-5 and TRBJ2-7; D remains unclear. V was pared by 0 bases and J by 0 bases, with 9 bases between. The CDR3 contains 15 residues. Germline values: CDR1 MNHEY, CDR2 SVGAGI. The CDR3: CASSYSPGSSYEQYF. The CDR3 nucleotides read TGTGCCAGCAGTTACTCGCCGGGTAGCTCCTACGAGCAGTACTTC.

The chain recombines TRBV27 with TRBJ2-3; possible D gene TRBD1, 6 bases. V shed 1 base and J shed 0 bases, with 14 bases lying between them. This CDR3 comprises 17 residues. Germline lookup yields CDR1 MNHEY and CDR2 SMNVEV (reference sequence). This CDR3 is CASSLFPPTGSTDTQYF. The DNA of the CDR3 is TGTGCCAGCAGTTTATTCCCCCCGACAGGCAGCACAGATACGCAGTATTTT.

The V gene is TRBV2, the J gene TRBJ2-1; the match to TRBD1 covers 7 bases. The germline V gene has CDR1 SNHLY and CDR2 FYNNEI. V lost 8 bases, J lost 0 bases, and 4 bases stayed unmatched. The length of the CDR3 is 14 residues. The CDR3 nucleotides are TGTGCCAGCGAGACAGGGAGCTCCTACAATGAGCAGTTCTTC. It yields the protein CASETGSSYNEQFF. The whole variable domain, filled in from reference TRBV2 and TRBJ2-1, reads EPEVTQTPSHQVTQMGQEVILRCVPISNHLYFYWYRQILGQKVEFLVSFYNNEISEKSEIFDDQFSVERPDGSNFTLKIRSTKLEDSAMYFCASETGSSYNEQFFGPGTRLTVL.

The chain joins TRBV28 to TRBJ1-4; D unresolved. Deletions cut 3 bases from V and 4 bases from J, with 9 bases between. The CDR3 has 14 amino acids. Germline CDR1 MDHEN, CDR2 SYDVKM. The CDR3 spells CASSFRLSNEKLFF. The DNA of the CDR3 is TGTGCCAGCAGTTTCCGGCTCAGTAATGAAAAACTGTTTTTT.

V usage is TRBV5-4 and J usage is TRBJ1-1; the D gene is possibly TRBD1 (5 bases). The CDR3 is 17 residues long. The germline CDR1 and CDR2 sequences are SGHNT and YYREEE (reference sequence). V was pared by 1 base and J by 3 bases, with 19 bases between. This CDR3 is CASSLWGSVVGDTEAFF. The CDR3 nucleotides are TGTGCCAGCAGCTTGTGGGGGTCTGTTGTGGGAGACACTGAAGCTTTCTTT.

The chain joins TRBV28 to TRBJ1-1; D gene uncertain. V gave up 2 bases and J gave up 4 bases, with 2 bases separating them. This CDR3 spans 11 amino acids. Germline CDR1 and CDR2: MDHEN and SYDVKM. The CDR3 DNA is TGTGCCAGCAGTTTAACCACTGAAGCTTTCTTT. This sequence encodes CASSLTTEAFF.

The J gene is TRBJ2-7, the V gene TRBV18; no definite D call. The length of the CDR3 is 12 residues. Trimming stripped 6 bases from V and 1 base from J, with 7 bases between. Germline V CDR1 and CDR2: KGHSH, LQKENI. As DNA, the CDR3 is TGTGCCAGCTCGGACGGTTCCTACGAGCAGTACTTC. Amino acids: CASSDGSYEQYF.